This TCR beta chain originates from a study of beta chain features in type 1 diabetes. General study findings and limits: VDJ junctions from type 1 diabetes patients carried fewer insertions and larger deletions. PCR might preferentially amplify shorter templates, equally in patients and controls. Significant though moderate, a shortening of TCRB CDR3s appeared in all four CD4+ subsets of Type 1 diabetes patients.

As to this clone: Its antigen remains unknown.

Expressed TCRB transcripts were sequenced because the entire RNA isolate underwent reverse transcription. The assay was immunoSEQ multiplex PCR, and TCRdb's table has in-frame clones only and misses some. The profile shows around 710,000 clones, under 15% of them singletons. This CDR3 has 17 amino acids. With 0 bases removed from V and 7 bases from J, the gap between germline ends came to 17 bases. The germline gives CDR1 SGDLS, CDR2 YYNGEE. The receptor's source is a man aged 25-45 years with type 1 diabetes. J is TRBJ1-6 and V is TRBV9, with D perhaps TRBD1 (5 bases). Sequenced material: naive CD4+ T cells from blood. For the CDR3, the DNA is TGTGCCAGCAGCGTAGACCTCCCGGGACGAAAAAATTCACCCCTCCACTTT. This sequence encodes CASSVDLPGRKNSPLHF. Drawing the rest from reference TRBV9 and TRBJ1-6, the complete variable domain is DSGVTQTPKHLITATGQRVTLRCSPRSGDLSVYWYQQSLDQGLQFLIQYYNGEERAKGNILERFSAQQFPDLHSELNLSSLELGDSALYFCASSVDLPGRKNSPLHFGNGTRLTVT.